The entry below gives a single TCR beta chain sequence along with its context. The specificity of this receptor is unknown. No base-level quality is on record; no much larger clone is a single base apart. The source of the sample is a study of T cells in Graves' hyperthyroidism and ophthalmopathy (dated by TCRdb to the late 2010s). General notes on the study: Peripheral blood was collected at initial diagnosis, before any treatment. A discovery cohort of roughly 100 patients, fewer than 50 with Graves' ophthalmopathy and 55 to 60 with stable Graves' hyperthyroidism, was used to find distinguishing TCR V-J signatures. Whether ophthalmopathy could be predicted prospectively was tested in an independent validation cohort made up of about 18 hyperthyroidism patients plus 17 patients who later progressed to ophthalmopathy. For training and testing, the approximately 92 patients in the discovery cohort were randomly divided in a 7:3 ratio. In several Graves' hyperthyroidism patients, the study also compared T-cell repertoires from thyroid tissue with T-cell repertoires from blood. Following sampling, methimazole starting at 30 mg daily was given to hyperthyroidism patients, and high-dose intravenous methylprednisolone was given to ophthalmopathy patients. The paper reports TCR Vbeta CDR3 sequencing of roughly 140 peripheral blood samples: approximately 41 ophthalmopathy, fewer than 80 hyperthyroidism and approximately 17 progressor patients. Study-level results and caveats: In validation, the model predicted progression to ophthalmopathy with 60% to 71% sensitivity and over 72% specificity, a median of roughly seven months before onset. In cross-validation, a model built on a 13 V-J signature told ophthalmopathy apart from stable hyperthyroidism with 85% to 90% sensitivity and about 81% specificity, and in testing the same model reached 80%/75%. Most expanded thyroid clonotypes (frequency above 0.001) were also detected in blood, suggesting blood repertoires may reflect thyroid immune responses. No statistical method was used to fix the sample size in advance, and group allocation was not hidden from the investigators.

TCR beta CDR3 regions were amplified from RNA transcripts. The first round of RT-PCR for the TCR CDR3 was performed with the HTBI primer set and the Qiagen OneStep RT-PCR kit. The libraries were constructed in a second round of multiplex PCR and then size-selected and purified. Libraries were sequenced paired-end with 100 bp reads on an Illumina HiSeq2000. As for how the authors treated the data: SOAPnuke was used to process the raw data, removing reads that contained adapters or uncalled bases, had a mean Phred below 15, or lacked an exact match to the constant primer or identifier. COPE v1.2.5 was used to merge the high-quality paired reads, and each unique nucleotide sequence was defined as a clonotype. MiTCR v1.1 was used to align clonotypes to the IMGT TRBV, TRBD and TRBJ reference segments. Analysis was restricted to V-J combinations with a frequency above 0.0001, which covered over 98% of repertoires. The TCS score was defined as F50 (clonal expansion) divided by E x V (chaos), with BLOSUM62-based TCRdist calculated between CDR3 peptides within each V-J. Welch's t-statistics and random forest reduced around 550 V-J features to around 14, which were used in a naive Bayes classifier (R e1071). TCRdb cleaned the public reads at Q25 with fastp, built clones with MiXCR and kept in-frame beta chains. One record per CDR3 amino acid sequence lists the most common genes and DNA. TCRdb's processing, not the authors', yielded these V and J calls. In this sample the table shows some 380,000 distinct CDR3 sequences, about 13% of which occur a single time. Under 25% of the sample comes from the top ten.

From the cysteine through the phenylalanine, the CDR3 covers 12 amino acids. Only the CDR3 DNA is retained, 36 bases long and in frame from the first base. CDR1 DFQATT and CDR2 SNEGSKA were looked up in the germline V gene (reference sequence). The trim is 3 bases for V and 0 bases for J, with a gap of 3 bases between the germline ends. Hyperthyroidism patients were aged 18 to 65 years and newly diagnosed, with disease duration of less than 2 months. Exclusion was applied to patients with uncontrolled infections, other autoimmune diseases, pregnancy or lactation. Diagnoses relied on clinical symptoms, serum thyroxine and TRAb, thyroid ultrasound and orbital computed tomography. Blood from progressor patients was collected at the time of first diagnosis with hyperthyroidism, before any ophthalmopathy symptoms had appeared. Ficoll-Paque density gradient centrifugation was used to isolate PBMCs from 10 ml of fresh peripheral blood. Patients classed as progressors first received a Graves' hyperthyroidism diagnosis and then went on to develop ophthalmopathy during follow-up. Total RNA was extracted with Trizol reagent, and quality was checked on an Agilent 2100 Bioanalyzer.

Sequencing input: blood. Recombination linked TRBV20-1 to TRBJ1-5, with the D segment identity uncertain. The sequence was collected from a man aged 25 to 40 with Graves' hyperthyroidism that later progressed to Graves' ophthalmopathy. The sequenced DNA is TGCAGTGCTAGCGGTAGCAATCAGCCCCAGCATTTT. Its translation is CSASGSNQPQHF.